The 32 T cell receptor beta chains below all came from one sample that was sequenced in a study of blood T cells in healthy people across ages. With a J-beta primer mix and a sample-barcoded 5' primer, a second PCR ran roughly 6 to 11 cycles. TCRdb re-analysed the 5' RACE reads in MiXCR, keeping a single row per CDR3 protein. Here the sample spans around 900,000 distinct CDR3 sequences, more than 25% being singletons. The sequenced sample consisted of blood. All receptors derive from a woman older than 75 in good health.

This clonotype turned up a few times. The CDR3 loop reads CASSRGEGTEAFF. The DNA for the CDR3 is TGTGCCAGCAGCCGCGGGGAAGGCACTGAAGCTTTCTTT. This chain links TRBV7-9 with TRBJ1-1, with D unclear. The CDR3 consists of 13 residues. Germline V lookup: CDR1 SEHNR, CDR2 FQNEAQ (reference sequence). V lost 5 bases and J lost 4, with 11 bases in between.

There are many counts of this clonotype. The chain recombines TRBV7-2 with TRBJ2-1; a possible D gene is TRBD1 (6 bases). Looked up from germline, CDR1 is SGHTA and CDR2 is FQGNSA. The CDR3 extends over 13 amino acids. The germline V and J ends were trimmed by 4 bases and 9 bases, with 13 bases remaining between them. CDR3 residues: CASSSDRQGEQFF. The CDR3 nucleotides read TGTGCCAGCAGCTCAGACAGGCAAGGTGAGCAGTTCTTC.

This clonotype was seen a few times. CDR3 sequence (DNA): TGTGCCAGCAGGGGACGAATCACAGATACGCAGTATTTT. Amino acids: CASRGRITDTQYF. The chain recombines TRBV6-2 or TRBV6-3 with TRBJ2-3, with D perhaps assigned TRBD1 or TRBD2 (5 bases each). The CDR3 loop spans 13 amino acids. Germline CDR1 reads MNHEY; CDR2 reads SVGEGT. V dropped 6 bases and J dropped 2 bases, with 9 bases sitting between them.

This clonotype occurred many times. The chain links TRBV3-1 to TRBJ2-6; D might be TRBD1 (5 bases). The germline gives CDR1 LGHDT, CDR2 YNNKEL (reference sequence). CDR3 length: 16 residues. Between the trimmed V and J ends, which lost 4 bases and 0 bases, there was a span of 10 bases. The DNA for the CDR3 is TGTGCCAGCAGCCTTCAGGGTGCCTCTGGGGCCAACGTCCTGACTTTC. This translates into CASSLQGASGANVLTF.

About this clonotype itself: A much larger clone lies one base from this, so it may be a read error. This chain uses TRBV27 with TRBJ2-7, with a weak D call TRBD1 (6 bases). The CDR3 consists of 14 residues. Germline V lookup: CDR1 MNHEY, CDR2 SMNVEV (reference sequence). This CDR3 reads CAGRNRDNSYEQYF. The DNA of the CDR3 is TGTGCCGGCAGAAACCGGGACAACTCCTACGAGCAGTACTTC.

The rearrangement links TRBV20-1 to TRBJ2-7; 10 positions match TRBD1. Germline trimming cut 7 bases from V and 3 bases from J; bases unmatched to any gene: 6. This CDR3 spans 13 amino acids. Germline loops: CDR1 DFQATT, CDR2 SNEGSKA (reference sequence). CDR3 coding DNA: TGCAGTGGTGGGGGACAGGGGTTCTACGAGCAGTACTTC. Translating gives CSGGGQGFYEQYF.

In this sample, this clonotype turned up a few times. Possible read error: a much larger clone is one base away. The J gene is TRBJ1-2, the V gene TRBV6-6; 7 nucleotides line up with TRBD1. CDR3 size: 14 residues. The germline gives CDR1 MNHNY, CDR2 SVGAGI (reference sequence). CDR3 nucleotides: TGTGCCAGCAGGGGGGGACAGAATAACTATGGCCACACCTTC. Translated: CASRGGQNNYGHTF.

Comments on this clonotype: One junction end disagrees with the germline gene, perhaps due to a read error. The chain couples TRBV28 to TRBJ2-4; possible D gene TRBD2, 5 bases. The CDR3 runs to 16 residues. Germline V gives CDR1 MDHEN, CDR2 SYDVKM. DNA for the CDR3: TGCGCCAGCACCGATCCCAATCTCCTAGCCAAAAGCATTCAGTACTTC. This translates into CASTDPNLLAKSIQYF.

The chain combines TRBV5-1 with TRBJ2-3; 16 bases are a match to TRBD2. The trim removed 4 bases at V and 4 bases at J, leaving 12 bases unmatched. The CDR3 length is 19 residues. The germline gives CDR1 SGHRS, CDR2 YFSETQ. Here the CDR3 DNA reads TGCGCCAGCAGCCCGATCGGGACTAGCGGGGGGGCCGTGGCAGATACGCAGTATTTT. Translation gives CASSPIGTSGGAVADTQYF.

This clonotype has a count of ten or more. DNA for the CDR3: TGCAGTGCTAGAGTGAACAGGGTTTACTATGGCTACACCTTC. Its protein product is CSARVNRVYYGYTF. V is TRBV20-1 and J is TRBJ1-2; D may be TRBD1 (6 bases). The CDR3 totals 14 residues. The germline CDR1 and CDR2 sequences are DFQATT and SNEGSKA (reference sequence). Trimming removed 1 base at V and 3 bases at J, with 12 bases between.

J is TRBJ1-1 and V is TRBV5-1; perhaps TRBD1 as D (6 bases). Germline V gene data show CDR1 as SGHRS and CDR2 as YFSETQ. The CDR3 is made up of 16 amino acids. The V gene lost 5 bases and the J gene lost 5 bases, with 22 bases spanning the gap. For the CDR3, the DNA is TGCGCCAGCAGTTCGACAGGTGGGGTAGGGTGGACTGAAGCTTTCTTT. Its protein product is CASSSTGGVGWTEAFF.

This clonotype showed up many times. The CDR3 nucleotides are TGCGCCAGCAGCTCTTACGGACCCTCGGGGGAGCAGTACTTC. Translating it yields CASSSYGPSGEQYF. The J gene is TRBJ2-7, the V gene TRBV5-1, with a tentative D call TRBD2 (5 bases). The CDR3 runs to 14 residues. CDR1 and CDR2 (germline): SGHRS, YFSETQ. The V and J ends lost 3 bases and 7 bases respectively, with 17 bases between them.

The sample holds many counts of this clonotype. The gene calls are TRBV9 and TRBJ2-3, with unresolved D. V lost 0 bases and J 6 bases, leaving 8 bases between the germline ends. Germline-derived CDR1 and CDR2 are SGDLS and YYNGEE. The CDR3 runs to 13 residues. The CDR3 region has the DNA TGTGCCAGCAGCGTAGTGGTATCGGATACGCAGTATTTT. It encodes CASSVVVSDTQYF.

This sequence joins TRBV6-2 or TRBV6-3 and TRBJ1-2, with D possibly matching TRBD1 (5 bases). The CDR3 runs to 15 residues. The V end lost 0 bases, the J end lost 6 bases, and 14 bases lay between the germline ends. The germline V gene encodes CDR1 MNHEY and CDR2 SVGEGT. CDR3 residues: CASSYSGRVRNGYTF. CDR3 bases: TGTGCCAGCAGTTACTCAGGCAGGGTGCGGAATGGCTACACCTTC.

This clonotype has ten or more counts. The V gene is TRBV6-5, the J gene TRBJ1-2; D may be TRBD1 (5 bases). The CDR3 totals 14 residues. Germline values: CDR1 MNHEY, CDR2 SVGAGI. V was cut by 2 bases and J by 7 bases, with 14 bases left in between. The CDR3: CASSYKGQGPGYTF. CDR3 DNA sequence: TGTGCCAGCAGTTACAAGGGGCAGGGCCCTGGCTACACCTTC.

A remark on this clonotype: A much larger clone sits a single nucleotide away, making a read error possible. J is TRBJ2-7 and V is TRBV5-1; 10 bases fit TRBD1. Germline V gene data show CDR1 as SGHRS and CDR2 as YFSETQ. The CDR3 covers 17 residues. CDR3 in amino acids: CASSSRWGQGSSCEQYF. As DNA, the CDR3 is TGCGCCAGCAGCTCAAGATGGGGACAGGGGAGCTCCTGCGAGCAGTACTTC. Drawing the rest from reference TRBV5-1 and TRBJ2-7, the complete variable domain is KAGVTQTPRYLIKTRGQQVTLSCSPISGHRSVSWYQQTPGQGLQFLFEYFSETQRNKGNFPGRFSGRQFSNSRSEMNVSTLELGDSALYLCASSSRWGQGSSCEQYFGPGTRLTVT.

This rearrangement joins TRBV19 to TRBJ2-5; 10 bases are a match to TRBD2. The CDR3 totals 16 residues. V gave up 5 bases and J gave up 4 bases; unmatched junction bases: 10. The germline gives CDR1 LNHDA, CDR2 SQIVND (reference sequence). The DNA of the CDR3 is TGTGCCAGTAGTGAACTAGCGGGGAGCCTCGGAGAGACCCAGTACTTC. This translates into CASSELAGSLGETQYF.

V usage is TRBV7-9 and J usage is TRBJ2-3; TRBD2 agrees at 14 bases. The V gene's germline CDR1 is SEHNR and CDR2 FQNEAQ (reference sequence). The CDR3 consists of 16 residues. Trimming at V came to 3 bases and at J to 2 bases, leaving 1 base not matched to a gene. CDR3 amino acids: CASSLTSGRATDTQYF. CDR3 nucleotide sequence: TGTGCCAGCAGCTTGACTAGCGGGAGGGCCACAGATACGCAGTATTTT.

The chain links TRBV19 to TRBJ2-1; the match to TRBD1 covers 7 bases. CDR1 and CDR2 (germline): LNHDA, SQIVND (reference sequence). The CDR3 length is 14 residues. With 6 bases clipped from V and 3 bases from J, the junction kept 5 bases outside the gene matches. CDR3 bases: TGTGCCAGTAGATCGGGACAGCGCTACAATGAGCAGTTCTTC. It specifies CASRSGQRYNEQFF.

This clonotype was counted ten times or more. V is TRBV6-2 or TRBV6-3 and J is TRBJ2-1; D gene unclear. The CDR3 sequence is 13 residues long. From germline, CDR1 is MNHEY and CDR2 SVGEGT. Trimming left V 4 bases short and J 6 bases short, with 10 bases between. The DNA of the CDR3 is TGTGCCAGCAGTTGGAGTCAGTCCAATGAGCAGTTCTTC. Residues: CASSWSQSNEQFF.

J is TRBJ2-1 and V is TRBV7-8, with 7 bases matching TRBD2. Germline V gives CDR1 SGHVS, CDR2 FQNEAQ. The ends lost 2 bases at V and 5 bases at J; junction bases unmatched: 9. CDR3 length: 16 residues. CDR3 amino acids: CASSLMGGTQDNEQFF. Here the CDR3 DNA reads TGTGCCAGCAGCTTAATGGGGGGGACCCAAGACAATGAGCAGTTCTTC.

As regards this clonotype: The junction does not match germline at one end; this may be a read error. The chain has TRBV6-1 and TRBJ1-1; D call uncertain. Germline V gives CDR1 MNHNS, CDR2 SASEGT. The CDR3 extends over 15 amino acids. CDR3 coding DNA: TGTGCCAACAGTGAACGGATAGCCAAGAACACTGAAGCTTTCTTT. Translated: CANSERIAKNTEAFF.

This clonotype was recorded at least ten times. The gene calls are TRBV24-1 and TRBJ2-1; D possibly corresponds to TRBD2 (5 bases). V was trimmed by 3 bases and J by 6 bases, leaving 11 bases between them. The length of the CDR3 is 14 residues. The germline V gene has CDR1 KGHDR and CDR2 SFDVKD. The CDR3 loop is CATSDPGGFNEQFF. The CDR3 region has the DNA TGTGCCACCAGTGATCCAGGCGGGTTCAATGAGCAGTTCTTC.

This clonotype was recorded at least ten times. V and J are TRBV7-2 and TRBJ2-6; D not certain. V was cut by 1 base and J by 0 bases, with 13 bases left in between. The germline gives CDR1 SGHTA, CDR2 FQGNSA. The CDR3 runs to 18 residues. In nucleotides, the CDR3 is TGTGCCAGCAGCTTAGGTGGTCGGGCAAGCTCTGGGGCCAACGTCCTGACTTTC. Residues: CASSLGGRASSGANVLTF. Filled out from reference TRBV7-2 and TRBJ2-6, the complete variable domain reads GAGVSQSPSNKVTEKGKDVELRCDPISGHTALYWYRQSLGQGLEFLIYFQGNSAPDKSGLPSDRFSAERTGGSVSTLTIQRTQQEDSAVYLCASSLGGRASSGANVLTFGAGSRLTVL.

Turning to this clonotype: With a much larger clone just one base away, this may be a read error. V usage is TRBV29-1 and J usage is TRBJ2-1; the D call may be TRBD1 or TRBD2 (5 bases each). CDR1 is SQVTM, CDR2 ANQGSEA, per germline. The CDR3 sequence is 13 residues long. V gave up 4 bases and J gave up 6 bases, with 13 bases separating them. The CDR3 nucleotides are TGCAGCGTTGGTGCATGGGGGACCAATGAGCAGTTCTTC. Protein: CSVGAWGTNEQFF.

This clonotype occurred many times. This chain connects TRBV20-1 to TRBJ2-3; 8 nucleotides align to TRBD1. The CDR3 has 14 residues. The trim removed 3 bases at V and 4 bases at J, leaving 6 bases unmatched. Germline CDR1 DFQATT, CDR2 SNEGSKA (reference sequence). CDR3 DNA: TGCAGTGCTAGGGTGGGGGGACAGGCAGATACGCAGTATTTT. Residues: CSARVGGQADTQYF.

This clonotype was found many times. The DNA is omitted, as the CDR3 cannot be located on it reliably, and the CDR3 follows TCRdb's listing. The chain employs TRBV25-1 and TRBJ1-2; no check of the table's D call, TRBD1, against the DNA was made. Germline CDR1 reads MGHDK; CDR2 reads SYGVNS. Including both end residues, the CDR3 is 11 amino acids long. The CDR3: CASSTSGVYTF.

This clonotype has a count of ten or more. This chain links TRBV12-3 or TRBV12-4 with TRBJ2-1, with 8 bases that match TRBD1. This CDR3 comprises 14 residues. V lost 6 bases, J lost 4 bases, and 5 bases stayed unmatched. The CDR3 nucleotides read TGTGCCAGCAGACCGGGACAGGTTTACAATGAGCAGTTCTTC. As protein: CASRPGQVYNEQFF.

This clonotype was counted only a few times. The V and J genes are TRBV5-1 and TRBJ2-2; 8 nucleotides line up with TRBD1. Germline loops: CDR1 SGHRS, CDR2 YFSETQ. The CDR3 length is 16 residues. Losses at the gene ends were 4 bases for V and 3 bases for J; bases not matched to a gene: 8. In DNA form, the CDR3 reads TGCGCCAGCAGCGAGGGGCAGGGGGCCTACACCGGGGAGCTGTTTTTT. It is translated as CASSEGQGAYTGELFF.

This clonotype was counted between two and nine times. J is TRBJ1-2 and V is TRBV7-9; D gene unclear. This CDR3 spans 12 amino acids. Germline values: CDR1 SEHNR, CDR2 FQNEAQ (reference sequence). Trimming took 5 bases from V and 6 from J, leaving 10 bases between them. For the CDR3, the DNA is TGTGCCAGCAGCATCGATGGGAATGGCTACACCTTC. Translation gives CASSIDGNGYTF.

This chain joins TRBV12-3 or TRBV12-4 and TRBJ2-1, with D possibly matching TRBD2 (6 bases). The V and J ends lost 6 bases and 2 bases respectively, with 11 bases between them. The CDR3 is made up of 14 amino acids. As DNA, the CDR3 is TGTGCCAGCAGAGTGGAGGGACCCTACAATGAGCAGTTCTTC. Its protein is CASRVEGPYNEQFF.

DNA for the CDR3: TGTGCCAGCAGTACCCAGGGCAGGGGCAATCAGCCCCAGCATTTT. This sequence encodes CASSTQGRGNQPQHF. The genes are TRBV2 and TRBJ1-5, with TRBD1 as a possible D gene (5 bases). Trimming shortened V by 5 bases and J by 2 bases, and 13 bases separated the two germline ends. CDR3 length: 15 amino acids. Germline V CDR1 and CDR2: SNHLY, FYNNEI.